This is a list of T cell receptor beta chains from one sample in a study of cytomegalovirus exposure and HLA in healthy donors. Only in-frame clones appear in the TCRdb table, and some are missing; sequencing was by immunoSEQ multiplex PCR. The sample holds about 190,000 clones; less than 90% are singletons and the top ten take approximately 0.25%. The specimen sequenced was PBMCs. Receptors originate from a boy between 5 and 17 years old in good health and CMV-seronegative. Both conserved end residues are trimmed from each CDR3.

j_gene	v_gene	CDR3aa
TRBJ2-3	TRBV27	ASSLAPLLAGALFNTDTQY
TRBJ2-7	TRBV18	ASSPGSGKY
TRBJ2-3	TRBV5-1	ASSLQGVSADTQY
TRBJ1-5	TRBV6-6	ASSYPSQPQH
TRBJ2-7	TRBV27	ASSSQGREQY
TRBJ1-2	TRBV7-9	ASSPRGLEGYT
TRBJ2-7	TRBV4-1	ASSQGLAGGPSSYEQY
TRBJ1-4	TRBV5-4	ASSLLSEKLF
TRBJ1-3	TRBV14	ASSQLEGLSSGNTIY
TRBJ1-4	TRBV7-8	ASSITGWGEEKLF
TRBJ2-5	TRBV2	ASGLADHRGTQY
TRBJ2-1	TRBV7-3	ASSSRWRMERLVGNEQF
TRBJ2-7	TRBV5-6	ASTLALAGVEQY
TRBJ2-2	TRBV11-1	ASRLDRKTGELF
TRBJ2-5	TRBV7-8	ASSLEGQATETQY
TRBJ1-2	TRBV5-6	ASSPRGFYGYT
TRBJ2-1	TRBV19	ASSNGPGGRNEQF
TRBJ2-3	TRBV2	ASSEGLAVDADTQY
TRBJ2-3	TRBV7-2	ASSLRGGVADTQY
TRBJ1-5	TRBV7-7	ASSFLDRSHNQPQH
TRBJ2-3	TRBV4-2	ASSHGETQY
TRBJ1-1	TRBV6-1	ASSRGAGTEAF
TRBJ1-2	TRBV19	ASSPPTGGYT
TRBJ1-5	TRBV19	ASSRSGSPQH
TRBJ2-7	TRBV5-1	ASSLGGQGERQY
TRBJ1-1	TRBV10-2	ASRKRGGDEAF
TRBJ1-2	TRBV2	ARRQGEDYGYT
TRBJ2-7	TRBV23-1	ASSQSEDRGNIYEQY
TRBJ2-7	TRBV19	ASSIRGEDFYEQY
TRBJ1-1	TRBV11-2	ASSPNRGPEAF
TRBJ2-7	TRBV29-1	SVGIARGNEQY
TRBJ2-5	TRBV28	ASSPQGAETQY
TRBJ1-3	TRBV29-1	SVRVTSGNTIY
TRBJ2-1	TRBV12-5	ASGLSATSNEQF
TRBJ1-6	TRBV9	ASSVEATGGFDSPLH
TRBJ2-5	TRBV6-1	ASSPTGRETQY
TRBJ2-3	TRBV7-2	ASRLGRADTQY
TRBJ2-2	TRBV27	ASSLGPYPTGELF
TRBJ2-7	TRBV27	ASSLTGSYEQY
TRBJ2-7	TRBV29-1	SVEGDRTYEQY
TRBJ2-7	TRBV4-3	ATAPGQGAPRT
TRBJ1-4	TRBV15	ATSREGPGTGNEKLF
TRBJ2-1	TRBV5-1	ASSFPRTSGDEQF
TRBJ2-6	TRBV28	ASSFLGDGANVLT
TRBJ2-1	TRBV6-4	ASSEREGSYNEQF
TRBJ1-2	TRBV7-2	ASSLGPYGYT
TRBJ1-6	TRBV6-5	ASSYSGAYNSPLH
TRBJ1-4	TRBV6-5	ASSYSRRGLGKLF
TRBJ2-3	TRBV15	ATSGWGGLAGGTSTDTQY
TRBJ2-3	TRBV4-3	ASSQGWTGNTDTQY
TRBJ1-1	TRBV9	ASSVVTPNTEAF
TRBJ1-1	TRBV18	ASSTEARLNTEAF